This is a list of T cell receptor beta chains from one sample in a study of blood T cells in healthy people across ages. MiXCR, run by TCRdb on the 5' RACE reads, gives a single entry per CDR3 protein. The table has 1.5 million or so distinct CDR3 sequences, roughly two fifths seen once. What was sequenced was blood. The receptors were gathered from a woman in her late teens or twenties in good health. Each CDR3 is given without its conserved first and last residue.

v_call,cdr3_aa
TRBV6-5,ASSQPHSPLH
TRBV6-6,ASSSSGVNEQY
TRBV5-1,ASRGTGGDYNEQF
TRBV24-1,ATSDSRDIEQF
TRBV5-8,ASRRTVNPPDTQY
TRBV29-1,SVEGYGVETQY
TRBV10-3,AISQRGISSYNEQF
TRBV6-5,ASSYSVFRGAYNEQY
TRBV28,ASSPGELSGANVLT
TRBV6-5,VSSIGGGSYEQY
TRBV10-1,ARYGRPSTDTQY
TRBV12-3/TRBV12-4,ASSSSRAGNAVSQPQH
TRBV4-1,ASSPEAGTGANVLT
TRBV5-1,ASSYGLAGDYNEQF
TRBV20-1,SAPDRALFYGYT
TRBV4-3,ASSQDRGRETQY
TRBV6-2/TRBV6-3,ASALLRVRGPSYNEQF
TRBV7-2,ASSPDSSYNEQY
TRBV10-1,ASRMPGQVYGYT
TRBV6-5,ASRRRQAANYGYT
TRBV5-6,ASSLRQDPYEQY
TRBV5-1,ASKEGSDTQY
TRBV13,ASSVPLAGGADTQY
TRBV19,ASSIGGLPYEQY
TRBV20-1,SARDLDTNSPLH
TRBV20-1,SADFTLGTEAF
TRBV12-3/TRBV12-4,ASSIIGVQETQY
TRBV20-1,SVNPRDADTQY
TRBV20-1,SALQEPQQPQH
TRBV10-3,AISESPRQETQY
TRBV20-1,SARETSGGTIKQF
TRBV27,ASSFGRGYEQY
TRBV12-3/TRBV12-4,ASSISGAKEKLF
TRBV20-1,SARVGFEQY
TRBV7-2,ASSVGWGGVEQY
TRBV4-1,ASSQAQHYGYT
TRBV4-2,ASSPGHGTLNEQF
TRBV7-2,ASSTFVPSLAKNIQY
TRBV5-1,AGSGGIQGVGETQY
TRBV4-2,ASSRDLVRSNTGELF
TRBV25-1,ASSEVNYEQY
TRBV29-1,SARLAVTDTQY
TRBV6-2/TRBV6-3,ASSYVAEAF
TRBV7-9,ASSLAGTGVYQETQY
TRBV21-1,ASSKDRTESHEQY
TRBV12-3/TRBV12-4,ASLRRGGESTDTQY